These T cell receptor beta chains were read from a single sample in a study of OX40 agonist ivuxolimab in advanced cancers. Only in-frame clones appear in the TCRdb table, and some are missing; sequencing was by immunoSEQ multiplex PCR. The sample lists 55,000 to 70,000 clones; about four fifths were seen once. Here the sequenced sample was CD4+ or CD8+ T cells sorted from blood, taken in a trial of the OX40 agonist ivuxolimab. The receptors here all came from an adult with an advanced solid tumor such as melanoma, head and neck, liver or kidney cancer. The CDR3 runs from the conserved cysteine through the conserved F or W. A clone size is listed for some rows: how often the clone was seen (once, few, many), or a class if it is expanded.

clone size: NA
V gene: TRBV5-1
CDR3 protein: CASSSGTGAGQPQHF

clone size: few
V gene: TRBV19
CDR3 protein: CASSIGTGGGQPQHF

clone size: few
V gene: TRBV19
CDR3 protein: CASSPRTSGGNEQYF

clone size: NA
V gene: TRBV6-5
CDR3 protein: CASSHGRGVDTQYF

clone size: NA
V gene: TRBV30
CDR3 protein: CAWSVGIQEGYTF

clone size: few
V gene: TRBV30
CDR3 protein: CAWSVWAQGANTEAFF

clone size: once
V gene: TRBV7-2
CDR3 protein: CASSRRRGDSPLHF

clone size: NA
V gene: TRBV7-9
CDR3 protein: CASSFSDRGSGYTF

clone size: once
V gene: TRBV6-4
CDR3 protein: CASSEQDQGTQYF

clone size: NA
V gene: TRBV18
CDR3 protein: CASSPNGEAYNEQFF

clone size: NA
V gene: TRBV11-3
CDR3 protein: CASSFGTEYNEQFF

clone size: NA
V gene: TRBV4-3
CDR3 protein: CASSQAVSGGYSGNTIYF

clone size: NA
V gene: TRBV14
CDR3 protein: CASSQSTNSEQYF

clone size: NA
V gene: TRBV25-1
CDR3 protein: CASSGGNVKTQYF

clone size: NA
V gene: TRBV4-2
CDR3 protein: CASSQDGTGGETQYF

clone size: NA
V gene: TRBV27
CDR3 protein: CASSSSGLAGINYEQYF

clone size: once
V gene: TRBV7-6
CDR3 protein: CASSWSGSTDTQYF

clone size: NA
V gene: TRBV7-8
CDR3 protein: CASSAETGFEAFF

clone size: NA
V gene: TRBV5-1
CDR3 protein: CASSLRVDRGLYTGELFF

clone size: NA
V gene: TRBV7-2
CDR3 protein: CASSSRQAPYNEQFF

clone size: NA
V gene: TRBV6-1
CDR3 protein: CASGAGTGVGEQYF

clone size: few
V gene: TRBV7-3
CDR3 protein: CASSLTQTGQGVSNQPQHF

clone size: NA
V gene: TRBV4-2
CDR3 protein: CASSPGTPGAGELFF

clone size: NA
V gene: TRBV4-1
CDR3 protein: CASSLDPRVTTDTQYF

clone size: few
V gene: TRBV7-2
CDR3 protein: CASSLSGQRAQPQHF

clone size: NA
V gene: TRBV7-9
CDR3 protein: CASSLAGGNEQFF

clone size: many
V gene: TRBV9
CDR3 protein: CASSWTSGGQETQYF

clone size: NA
V gene: TRBV9
CDR3 protein: CASSQHATSLGTDTQYF

clone size: NA
V gene: TRBV9
CDR3 protein: CASSVGPNLYNSPLHF

clone size: once
V gene: TRBV18
CDR3 protein: CASSPGQAFSGNTIYF

clone size: NA
V gene: TRBV2
CDR3 protein: CASTWDGNTEAFF

clone size: NA
V gene: TRBV2
CDR3 protein: CASTRPVNTEAFF

clone size: few
V gene: TRBV30
CDR3 protein: CAWSVGQVTNYGYTF

clone size: once
V gene: TRBV5-1
CDR3 protein: CASTDRAGNTIYF

clone size: NA
V gene: TRBV5-1
CDR3 protein: CASSLAQKANYGYTF

clone size: NA
V gene: TRBV7-2
CDR3 protein: CASSLDSVRAEAFF

clone size: NA
V gene: TRBV6-5
CDR3 protein: CASRKQPINTEAFF

clone size: NA
V gene: TRBV5-1
CDR3 protein: CASSSRTGSTDTQYF

clone size: once
V gene: TRBV19
CDR3 protein: CASSSQTSGANVLTF

clone size: NA
V gene: TRBV5-4
CDR3 protein: CASSSGTGRNTEAFF

clone size: NA
V gene: TRBV11-3
CDR3 protein: CASEAGDNNEQFF

clone size: NA
V gene: TRBV11-2
CDR3 protein: CASSPRGRVNTEAFF